These 23 T cell receptor beta chains were sequenced from one sample in a study of T cell responses to AZD1222 COVID-19 vaccine. Only in-frame clones appear in the TCRdb table, and some are missing; sequencing was by immunoSEQ multiplex PCR. The table lists 100,000 to 150,000 clones, roughly 91% of them singletons. Sample: peripheral blood, taken 28 days after the second AZD1222 dose. Every receptor here comes from an adult who received the AZD1222 COVID-19 vaccine.

This clone was found once. J is TRBJ2-3 and V is TRBV12-3 or TRBV12-4, with 7 bases identical to TRBD2. The CDR3 covers 13 residues. The V segment lost 5 bases and the J segment 5 bases; nucleotides outside the gene matches: 4. The CDR3 nucleotides read TGTGCCAGCAGTCGGACTAGGAGAGATACGCAGTATTTT. Its translation is CASSRTRRDTQYF.

The V gene is TRBV6-2 or TRBV6-3, the J gene TRBJ2-2; D perhaps matches TRBD2 (6 bases). Trimming took off 1 base at V and 4 bases at J, with 16 bases between the two ends. The CDR3 contains 17 residues. CDR1 MNHEY and CDR2 SVGEGT come from the germline V gene. In nucleotides, the CDR3 is TGTGCCAGCAGTTACTGGCTCAGGAGGGTAGGCACCGGGGAGCTGTTTTTT. Protein sequence: CASSYWLRRVGTGELFF.

The rearrangement uses TRBV11-2 and TRBJ2-7; D unresolved. The CDR3 is made up of 14 amino acids. Germline CDR1 reads SGHAT; CDR2 reads FQNNGV. V lost 5 bases and J lost 0, with 11 bases in between. CDR3 DNA sequence: TGTGCCAGCAGCACTGGACCTAGCTCCTACGAGCAGTACTTC. Residues: CASSTGPSSYEQYF.

This clone was seen only a few times. The chain has TRBV5-8 and TRBJ1-1, with 9 bases lining up with TRBD1. The CDR3 runs 15 residues. V was clipped by 0 bases and J by 4 bases; unmatched bases: 4. Per germline, CDR1 SGHTS and CDR2 YDEGEE. The CDR3 coding sequence is TGTGCCAGCAGCTTGGGAACAGGGGGCGGCACTGAAGCTTTCTTT. Encoded protein: CASSLGTGGGTEAFF.

The chain recombines TRBV9 with TRBJ2-2, with a tentative D call TRBD2 (6 bases). CDR3 length: 18 residues. Trimming removed 4 bases at V and 2 bases at J, with 21 bases between. Germline V gene sequence: CDR1 SGDLS, CDR2 YYNGEE. The CDR3 loop is CASSQAAGVAVNTGELFF. The CDR3 region has the DNA TGTGCCAGCAGCCAGGCGGCCGGGGTAGCGGTAAACACCGGGGAGCTGTTTTTT.

The chain joins TRBV18 to TRBJ1-4; D gene unclear. The length of the CDR3 is 13 residues. Germline CDR1 reads KGHSH; CDR2 reads LQKENI. V was shortened by 2 bases and J by 4 bases, with 5 bases between the two germline ends. This chain's CDR3 is CASSPNSNEKLFF. DNA for the CDR3: TGTGCCAGCTCACCAAACAGTAATGAAAAACTGTTTTTT.

This rearrangement joins TRBV19 to TRBJ2-6; D could derive from TRBD1 or TRBD2 (5 bases each). CDR1 and CDR2 from the germline V gene are LNHDA and SQIVND (reference sequence). CDR3 length: 17 residues. Deletions cut 2 bases from V and 0 bases from J, with 11 bases between. CDR3 sequence reads: CASSIRGLGSGANVLTF. The CDR3 nucleotides are TGTGCCAGTAGTATACGGGGCTTAGGCTCTGGGGCCAACGTCCTGACTTTC.

The rearrangement uses TRBV6-5 and TRBJ2-7, with unresolved D. V lost 10 bases and J lost 2, with 15 bases in between. The CDR3 is 13 residues long. Germline V gene data show CDR1 as MNHEY and CDR2 as SVGAGI. CDR3 DNA sequence: TGTGCCATCCAAAAAAGGGATGCCTACGAGCAGTACTTC. This gives the protein CAIQKRDAYEQYF.

The rearrangement links TRBV11-3 to TRBJ2-1, with TRBD2 matching 16 bases. Trimming removed 5 bases from V and 4 bases from J; junction bases left unmatched: 8. From germline, CDR1 is SGHNT and CDR2 YENEEA. CDR3 size: 18 residues. The CDR3 DNA reads TGTGCCAGCAGCCCGGGACTAGCGGGAGGGCCGTGGTACAATGAGCAGTTCTTC. Translation gives CASSPGLAGGPWYNEQFF.

The chain recombines TRBV5-4 with TRBJ2-7, with TRBD1 identical over 10 bases. V was clipped by 3 bases and J by 3 bases; unmatched bases: 0. CDR3 size: 13 residues. The V gene's germline CDR1 is SGHNT and CDR2 YYREEE (reference sequence). In DNA form, the CDR3 reads TGTGCCAGCAGCTGGACAGGGGGCTACGAGCAGTACTTC. Its protein is CASSWTGGYEQYF.

This chain connects TRBV24-1 to TRBJ1-4; tentatively, D is TRBD1 (5 bases). V lost 2 bases and J lost 6, with 12 bases in between. The germline V gene has CDR1 KGHDR and CDR2 SFDVKD. This CDR3 region has 15 residues. In DNA form, the CDR3 reads TGTGCCACCAGTGATTCCGACAAAGGGGATGAAAAACTGTTTTTT. Translation: CATSDSDKGDEKLFF.

The genes are TRBV5-6 and TRBJ2-3; 9 nucleotides match TRBD1. Trimming at V came to 4 bases and at J to 5 bases, leaving 8 bases not matched to a gene. Germline V lookup: CDR1 SGHDT, CDR2 YYEEEE. This CDR3 region has 15 residues. CDR3 amino acids: CASSPTGGSGDTQYF. CDR3 DNA sequence: TGTGCCAGCAGCCCAACAGGGGGCTCGGGAGATACGCAGTATTTT.

The V gene is TRBV27, the J gene TRBJ1-1, with 7 bases lining up with TRBD1. The CDR3 totals 17 residues. After removal of 6 bases from V and 4 bases from J, the junction contained 17 bases not matched to a gene. CDR1 is MNHEY, CDR2 SMNVEV, per germline (reference sequence). Written as DNA, the CDR3 is TGTGCCAGCAGACAGGGGCAGCTTGTGAGAGGGGGCACTGAAGCTTTCTTT. Translating gives CASRQGQLVRGGTEAFF.

The gene calls are TRBV24-1 and TRBJ2-5; D is tentatively TRBD1 or TRBD2 (5 bases each). Trimming stripped 2 bases from V and 1 base from J, with 10 bases between. This CDR3 is 15 amino acids long. The germline V gene encodes CDR1 KGHDR and CDR2 SFDVKD. In DNA, the CDR3 is TGTGCCACCAGTGATTCCCGGGGCAGCCAAGAGACCCAGTACTTC. Protein product: CATSDSRGSQETQYF.

This clone has only one observation. The chain combines TRBV29-1 with TRBJ1-1; 7 bases match TRBD1. The germline V gene encodes CDR1 SQVTM and CDR2 ANQGSEA. The V gene end was trimmed by 5 bases and the J gene end by 0 bases; junction bases not matched to a gene: 6. The CDR3 has 14 amino acids. The CDR3 nucleotides are TGCAGCGTTAGGGACAGATTTTTGAACACTGAAGCTTTCTTT. Amino acids: CSVRDRFLNTEAFF.

The chain has TRBV19 and TRBJ1-2; maybe TRBD1 (5 bases). The CDR3 sequence is 15 residues long. The V end was cut by 3 bases, the J end by 3 bases, with 14 bases between. Germline V gene lookup returns CDR1 LNHDA and CDR2 SQIVND (reference sequence). The CDR3 loop is CASSMQGQGDYGYTF. As DNA, the CDR3 is TGTGCCAGTAGTATGCAAGGGCAGGGAGACTATGGCTACACCTTC.

This chain uses TRBV7-9 with TRBJ1-2, with D unclear. Germline values: CDR1 SEHNR, CDR2 FQNEAQ (reference sequence). V lost 5 bases to trimming and J lost 0 bases, with 16 bases between them. The CDR3 is 16 amino acids. The CDR3 loop reads CASSPLVGEANYGYTF. The CDR3 DNA sequence: TGTGCCAGCAGCCCCCTCGTCGGGGAGGCTAACTATGGCTACACCTTC.

The genes are TRBV5-6 and TRBJ1-1; perhaps TRBD1 as D (5 bases). Per the germline V gene, CDR1 is SGHDT and CDR2 is YYEEEE. This CDR3 contains 15 residues. Trimming took 4 bases from V and 2 from J, leaving 15 bases between them. CDR3 sequence (DNA): TGTGCCAGCAGCACAACGGGACTCATAAACACTGAAGCTTTCTTT. Translated: CASSTTGLINTEAFF.

This clone was detected only once. This chain links TRBV4-2 with TRBJ2-3; D might be TRBD2 (5 bases). The CDR3 has 13 residues. CDR1 and CDR2 from the germline V gene are LGHNA and YNFKEQ. V dropped 1 base and J dropped 5 bases, with 7 bases sitting between them. In DNA form, the CDR3 reads TGTGCCAGCAGCCAAGTGGGGAGAGATACGCAGTATTTT. It is translated as CASSQVGRDTQYF.

The CDR3, as DNA: TGTGCCAGCATGAAACAGAACAGGGATCAGCCCCAGCATTTT. Protein: CASMKQNRDQPQHF. The V call is TRBV28, the J call TRBJ1-5; the D gene is possibly TRBD1 (6 bases). From germline, CDR1 is MDHEN and CDR2 SYDVKM. This CDR3 has 14 amino acids. Trimming pared 7 bases from V and 5 bases from J, leaving 15 bases between.

The genes are TRBV7-9 and TRBJ1-2; 7 bases fit TRBD1. Trimming took 5 bases from V and 5 from J; bases not matched to a gene: 8. Germline V CDR1 and CDR2: SEHNR, FQNEAQ (reference sequence). The CDR3 length is 14 residues. CDR3 nucleotides: TGTGCCAGCAGCCATACAGGGGCGACTTATGGCTACACCTTC. It codes for CASSHTGATYGYTF.

The chain links TRBV6-5 to TRBJ1-2; D is ambiguous. CDR3 length equals 16 residues. CDR1 is MNHEY and CDR2 is SVGAGI in the germline V gene. Trimming pared 0 bases from V and 7 bases from J, leaving 18 bases between. The CDR3 protein is CASSYSAKAVRLGYTF. For the CDR3, the DNA is TGTGCCAGCAGTTACTCCGCAAAGGCGGTCAGACTTGGCTACACCTTC.

The chain links TRBV7-9 to TRBJ2-7; perhaps TRBD2 as D (5 bases). Trimming left V 4 bases short and J 3 bases short, with 19 bases between. Per germline, CDR1 SEHNR and CDR2 FQNEAQ (reference sequence). The CDR3 is made up of 16 amino acids. CDR3 loop: CASSSTSIPTRYEQYF. The CDR3 DNA sequence: TGTGCCAGCAGCTCAACTAGTATCCCTACTCGCTACGAGCAGTACTTC.